The 3 T cell receptor beta chains presented below share a single source sample, sequenced in a study of T cell responses to AZD1222 COVID-19 vaccine. Data came from immunoSEQ multiplex PCR; TCRdb stores just in-frame clones and leaves some out. The sample yields some 130,000 clones, about 91% seen once. The starting material was peripheral blood, obtained on day 0 of AZD1222 vaccination. The source is an adult in good health.

The V and J genes are TRBV30 and TRBJ1-6; TRBD1 aligns across 11 bases. Germline CDR1 reads GTSNPN; CDR2 reads SVGIG (reference sequence). The CDR3 contains 14 residues. The V and J ends lost 5 bases and 9 bases, in that order; junction bases with no gene match: 6. The CDR3 DNA reads as TGTGCCTGGGTCGCCGGGACAGGGGGTTCACCCCTCCACTTT. This codes for CAWVAGTGGSPLHF.

V usage is TRBV9 and J usage is TRBJ1-2; 7 positions agree with TRBD1. Germline values: CDR1 SGDLS, CDR2 YYNGEE. The J segment lost 2 bases and the V segment lost 5 bases, leaving 9 bases of the junction unmatched. The CDR3 loop spans 15 amino acids. CDR3 bases: TGTGCCAGCAGACGCTACGGACAGGCAAACTATGGCTACACCTTC. Translated, it gives CASRRYGQANYGYTF.

This chain uses TRBV19 with TRBJ2-7, with D perhaps TRBD1 (6 bases). V lost 5 bases and J 1 base, leaving 6 bases between the germline ends. The CDR3 sequence is 12 residues long. CDR1 LNHDA and CDR2 SQIVND come from the germline V gene (reference sequence). CDR3 nucleotide sequence: TGTGCCAGTAGTGGACAGTCCTACGAGCAGTACTTC. It codes for CASSGQSYEQYF.